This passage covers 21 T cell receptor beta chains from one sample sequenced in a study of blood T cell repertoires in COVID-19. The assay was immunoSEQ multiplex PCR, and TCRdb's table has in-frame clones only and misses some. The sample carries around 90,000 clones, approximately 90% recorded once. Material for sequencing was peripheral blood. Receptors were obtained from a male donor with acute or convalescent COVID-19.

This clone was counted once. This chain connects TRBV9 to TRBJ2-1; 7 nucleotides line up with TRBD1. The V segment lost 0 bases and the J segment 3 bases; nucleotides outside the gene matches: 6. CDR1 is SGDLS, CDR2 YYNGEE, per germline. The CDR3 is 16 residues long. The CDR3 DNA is TGTGCCAGCAGCGTAGGGGGGACAGCTCTCTACAATGAGCAGTTCTTC. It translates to CASSVGGTALYNEQFF. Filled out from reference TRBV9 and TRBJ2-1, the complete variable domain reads DSGVTQTPKHLITATGQRVTLRCSPRSGDLSVYWYQQSLDQGLQFLIQYYNGEERAKGNILERFSAQQFPDLHSELNLSSLELGDSALYFCASSVGGTALYNEQFFGPGTRLTVL.

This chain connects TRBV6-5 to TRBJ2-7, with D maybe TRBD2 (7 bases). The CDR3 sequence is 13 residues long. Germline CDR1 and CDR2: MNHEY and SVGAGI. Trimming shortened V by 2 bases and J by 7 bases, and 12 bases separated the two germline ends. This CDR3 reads CASSYGGAGEQYF. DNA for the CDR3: TGTGCCAGCAGTTACGGGGGGGCGGGAGAGCAGTACTTC.

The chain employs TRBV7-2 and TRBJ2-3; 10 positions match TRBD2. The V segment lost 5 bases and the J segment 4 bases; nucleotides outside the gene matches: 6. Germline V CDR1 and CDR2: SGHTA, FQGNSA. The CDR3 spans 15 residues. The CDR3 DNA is TGTGCCAGCAGCCCCCCCGGGACTAGCGCAGATACGCAGTATTTT. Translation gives CASSPPGTSADTQYF.

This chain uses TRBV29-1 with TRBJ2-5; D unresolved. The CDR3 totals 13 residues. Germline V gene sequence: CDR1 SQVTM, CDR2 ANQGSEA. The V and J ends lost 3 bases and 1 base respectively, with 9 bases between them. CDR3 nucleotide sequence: TGCAGCGTTGACCCATCTACCCAAGAGACCCAGTACTTC. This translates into CSVDPSTQETQYF.

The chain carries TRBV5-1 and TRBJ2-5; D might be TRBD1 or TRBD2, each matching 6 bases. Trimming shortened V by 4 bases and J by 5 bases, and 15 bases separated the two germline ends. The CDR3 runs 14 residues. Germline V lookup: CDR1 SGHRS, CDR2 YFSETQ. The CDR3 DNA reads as TGCGCCAGCAGCGTGGGGGGCGCCAGTGAGACCCAGTACTTC. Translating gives CASSVGGASETQYF.

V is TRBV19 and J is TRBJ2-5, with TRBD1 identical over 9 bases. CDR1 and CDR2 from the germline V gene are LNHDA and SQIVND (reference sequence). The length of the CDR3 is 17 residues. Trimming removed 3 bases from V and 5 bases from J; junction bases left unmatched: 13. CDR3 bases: TGTGCCAGTAGTATCGGGACAGGGCTAGGGGAATATGAGACCCAGTACTTC. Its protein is CASSIGTGLGEYETQYF.

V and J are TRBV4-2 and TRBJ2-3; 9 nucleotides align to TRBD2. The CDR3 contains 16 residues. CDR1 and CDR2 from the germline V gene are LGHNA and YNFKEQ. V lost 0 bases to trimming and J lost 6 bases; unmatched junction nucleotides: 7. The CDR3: CASSQDLLAGEDTQYF. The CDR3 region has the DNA TGTGCCAGCAGCCAAGATTTACTAGCGGGTGAGGATACGCAGTATTTT.

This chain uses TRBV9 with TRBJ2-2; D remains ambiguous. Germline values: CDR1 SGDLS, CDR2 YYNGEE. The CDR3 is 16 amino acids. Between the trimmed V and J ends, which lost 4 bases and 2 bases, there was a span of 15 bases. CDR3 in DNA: TGTGCCAGCAGCCCAGGAATGGCAGACAACACCGGGGAGCTGTTTTTT. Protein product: CASSPGMADNTGELFF.

This chain's CDR3 is CASSSRPKGSAGELFF. The CDR3 nucleotides are TGTGCCAGCAGCTCTAGGCCTAAAGGATCAGCCGGGGAGCTGTTTTTT. The chain has TRBV11-2 and TRBJ2-2; D not resolved. CDR3 size: 16 residues. Germline V gene lookup returns CDR1 SGHAT and CDR2 FQNNGV. V was clipped by 4 bases and J by 6 bases, with 18 bases between them.

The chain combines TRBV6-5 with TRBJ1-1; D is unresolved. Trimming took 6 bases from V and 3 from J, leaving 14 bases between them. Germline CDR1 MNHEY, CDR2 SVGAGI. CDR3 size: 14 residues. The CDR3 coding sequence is TGTGCCAGCAGCTTTAGGAGGAAACACACTGAAGCTTTCTTT. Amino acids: CASSFRRKHTEAFF.

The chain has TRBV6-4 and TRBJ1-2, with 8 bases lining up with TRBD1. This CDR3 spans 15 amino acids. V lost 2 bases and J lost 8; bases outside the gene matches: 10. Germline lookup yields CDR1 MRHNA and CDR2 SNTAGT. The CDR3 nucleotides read TGTGCCAGCAGTGACCAGACAGGGGCCCTCGAGGGCTACACCTTC. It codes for CASSDQTGALEGYTF.

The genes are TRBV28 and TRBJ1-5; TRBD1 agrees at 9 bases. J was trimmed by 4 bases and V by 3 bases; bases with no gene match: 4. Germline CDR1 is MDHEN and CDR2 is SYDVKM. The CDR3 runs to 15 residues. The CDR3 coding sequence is TGTGCCAGCAGTTTCCCGGACAGGGGAAATCAGCCCCAGCATTTT. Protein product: CASSFPDRGNQPQHF.

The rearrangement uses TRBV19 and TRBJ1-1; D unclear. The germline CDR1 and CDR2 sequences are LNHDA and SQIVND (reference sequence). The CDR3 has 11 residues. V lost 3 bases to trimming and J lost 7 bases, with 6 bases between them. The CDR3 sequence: CASSIRSEAFF. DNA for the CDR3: TGTGCCAGTAGTATCCGCAGTGAAGCTTTCTTT.

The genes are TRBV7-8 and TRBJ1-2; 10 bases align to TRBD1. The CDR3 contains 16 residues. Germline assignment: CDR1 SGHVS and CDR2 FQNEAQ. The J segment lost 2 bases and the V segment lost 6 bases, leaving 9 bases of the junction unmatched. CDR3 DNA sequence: TGTGCCAGCAGAACAAACGGACAGGGGGGAAACTATGGCTACACCTTC. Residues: CASRTNGQGGNYGYTF. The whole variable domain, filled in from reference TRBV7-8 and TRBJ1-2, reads GAGVSQSPRYKVAKRGQDVALRCDPISGHVSLFWYQQALGQGPEFLTYFQNEAQLDKSGLPSDRFFAERPEGSVSTLKIQRTQQEDSAVYLCASRTNGQGGNYGYTFGSGTRLTVV.

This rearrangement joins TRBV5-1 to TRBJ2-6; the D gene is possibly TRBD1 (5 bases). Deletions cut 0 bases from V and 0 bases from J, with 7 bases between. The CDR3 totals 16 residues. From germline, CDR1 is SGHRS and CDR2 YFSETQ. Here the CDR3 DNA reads TGCGCCAGCAGCTTGGGACAGAACTCTGGGGCCAACGTCCTGACTTTC. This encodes CASSLGQNSGANVLTF.

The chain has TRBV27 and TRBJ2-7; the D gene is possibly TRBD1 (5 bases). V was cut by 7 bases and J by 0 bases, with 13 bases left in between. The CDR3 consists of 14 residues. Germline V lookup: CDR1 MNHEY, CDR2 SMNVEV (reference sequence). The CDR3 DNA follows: TGTGCCAGCAAGGACACTCAAGGCTCCTACGAGCAGTACTTC. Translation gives CASKDTQGSYEQYF.

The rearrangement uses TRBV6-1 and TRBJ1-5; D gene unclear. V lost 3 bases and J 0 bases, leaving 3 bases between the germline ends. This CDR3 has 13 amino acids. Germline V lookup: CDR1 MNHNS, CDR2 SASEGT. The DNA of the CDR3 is TGTGCCAGCAGTGATCTTAGCAATCAGCCCCAGCATTTT. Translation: CASSDLSNQPQHF.

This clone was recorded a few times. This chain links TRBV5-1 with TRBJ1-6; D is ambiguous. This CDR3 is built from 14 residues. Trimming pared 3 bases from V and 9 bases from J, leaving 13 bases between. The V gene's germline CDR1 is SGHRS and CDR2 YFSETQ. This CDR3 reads CASSSPLEGSPLHF. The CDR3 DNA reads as TGCGCCAGCAGCTCTCCTCTGGAGGGTTCACCCCTCCACTTT.

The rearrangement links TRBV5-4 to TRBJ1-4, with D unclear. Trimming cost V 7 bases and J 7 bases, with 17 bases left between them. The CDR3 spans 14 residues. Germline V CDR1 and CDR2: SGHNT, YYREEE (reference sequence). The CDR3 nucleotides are TGTGCCAGCTCGATTCGGGGTGGTAGTGAAAAACTGTTTTTT. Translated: CASSIRGGSEKLFF.

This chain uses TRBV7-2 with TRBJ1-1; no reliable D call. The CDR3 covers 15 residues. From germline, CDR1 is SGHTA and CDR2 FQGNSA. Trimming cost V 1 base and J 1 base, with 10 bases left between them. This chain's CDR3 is CASSLVSSWNTEAFF. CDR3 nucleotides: TGTGCCAGCAGCTTAGTTAGTAGTTGGAACACTGAAGCTTTCTTT.

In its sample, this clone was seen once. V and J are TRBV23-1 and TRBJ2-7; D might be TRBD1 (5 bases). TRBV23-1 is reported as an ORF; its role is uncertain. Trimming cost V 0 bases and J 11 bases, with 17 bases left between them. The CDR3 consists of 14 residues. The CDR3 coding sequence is TGCGCCAGCAGTCAATCGTCAGGGCCTTCTTTGGAGTACTTC. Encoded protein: CASSQSSGPSLEYF.